What follows is one T cell receptor (beta chain) and its context. The sample is drawn from a study of blood T cell repertoires in COVID-19. About the study: Nucleic acid was either cDNA or gDNA, and it came from T cells, B-cell-depleted T cells, or PBMCs.

As originally analysed: Estimation of nucleated cell counts relied on the amplification of reference gene primers. The table came from immunoSEQ multiplex PCR; TCRdb's copy has only in-frame clones and leaves some out. V, J and clone size derive from that table, while D and trimming were established from the DNA sequence. The sample holds around 150,000 clones, roughly 84% seen once. V lost 2 bases, J lost 1 base, and 11 bases lay in between. The CDR3 has 16 amino acids. Germline CDR1 and CDR2: MNHEY and SMNVEV (reference sequence). Seattle researchers signed up patients amid active infection and tracked them longitudinally.

The J gene is TRBJ2-2, the V gene TRBV27, with D perhaps TRBD2 (6 bases). The specimen was peripheral blood. The sequence was obtained from a man between 25 and 39 years old with COVID-19, enrolled during active disease. CDR3 sequence (DNA): TGTGCCAGCAGTTTAATTAGCGGAGTGAACACCGGGGAGCTGTTTTTT. Protein sequence: CASSLISGVNTGELFF.